The clone carrying this TCR beta chain was observed many times. Its antigen is undetermined. This entry is derived from a study of T cell repertoires in aging, cancer and after chemotherapy. Across the whole study: About 8.9 million TCR reads made up the full dataset.

TRB rearrangements spanning V, D and J were amplified using mixed TRB-A/B primers. TCRdb re-derived calls from the multiplex PCR reads in MiXCR, one entry per CDR3 protein. The sample includes 10,000 to 15,000 distinct CDR3 sequences, under 35% seen only once; the top ten take around 9.9%. The CDR3 loop spans 11 amino acids. Germline CDR1 KGHSH, CDR2 LQKENI. Trimming took 5 bases from V and 7 from J, leaving 7 bases between them. TCR beta rearrangements were amplified from peripheral blood genomic DNA. Study-wide findings and caveats: No conclusions about immunological memory after chemotherapy can be drawn from the repertoire data. Healthy donors lost TCR diversity with age mainly through richness, cancer patients through richness and evenness.

J is TRBJ2-3 and V is TRBV18; D not certain. The clonotype originates from a human donor with a blood cancer. Sequencing was carried out using blood. The CDR3 DNA is TGTGCCAGCTCAGTCGAAAATACGCAGTATTTT. Protein: CASSVENTQYF.